The 2 T cell receptor beta chains below come from one sample, sequenced in a study of ipilimumab plus nivolumab after autologous stem cell transplantation. TCRdb's copy holds only in-frame clones and misses some; the assay was immunoSEQ multiplex PCR. The sample shows about 17,000 clones, more than 60% of them seen only once. The sequencing used PBMCs, collected in a trial of ipilimumab plus nivolumab as post-transplant consolidation. All receptors derive from a male donor with diffuse large B-cell lymphoma.

This clone has a handful of counts. The rearrangement links TRBV5-6 to TRBJ1-2, with D possibly matching TRBD1 (5 bases). In germline, CDR1 is SGHDT, CDR2 YYEEEE. The CDR3 has 14 residues. V lost 3 bases, J lost 2 bases, and 11 bases lay in between. CDR3 coding DNA: TGTGCCAGCAGCTGGGGCAGGGAGAACTATGGCTACACCTTC. It codes for CASSWGRENYGYTF.

This sequence joins TRBV11-3 and TRBJ2-1; unclear D gene. Germline assignment: CDR1 SGHNT and CDR2 YENEEA. The CDR3 is made up of 11 amino acids. V was pared by 3 bases and J by 9 bases, with 6 bases between. The CDR3 loop reads CASSFLREQFF. For the CDR3, the DNA is TGTGCCAGCAGCTTCCTGCGTGAGCAGTTCTTC.